Listed below are T cell receptor beta chains from one sample, sequenced in a study of post-analysis software for immune sequencing data. MiXCR, run by TCRdb on the PCR reads, gives a single entry per CDR3 protein. The table shows fewer than 700,000 distinct CDR3 sequences, with 44% occurring only once. Sequencing was carried out using blood. These receptors were obtained from a girl aged 10-17 years with multiple sclerosis. Each CDR3 is given with its conserved first and last residue. D genes are given only for firm matches. Size tells how often a clone was seen (once, few, many) or the class of an expanded clone, and some rows leave it out.

J gene | V gene | D gene | clone size | CDR3 protein | CDR3 DNA
TRBJ2-7 | TRBV24-1 | NA | few | CATSETTSYEQYF | TGTGCCACCAGTGAGACCACTTCCTACGAGCAGTACTTC
TRBJ2-7 | TRBV10-1 | NA | NA | CASSEAMGLTYEQYF | TGCGCCAGCAGTGAGGCCATGGGGCTAACCTACGAGCAGTACTTC
TRBJ1-2 | TRBV7-6 | TRBD1 | NA | CASSPGTTGGGYTF | TGTGCCAGCAGCCCCGGGACTACAGGGGGAGGCTACACCTTC
TRBJ2-1 | TRBV20-1 | NA | NA | CSAKGLGNEQFF | TGCAGTGCTAAGGGTTTGGGGAATGAGCAGTTCTTC
TRBJ1-1 | TRBV12-3/TRBV12-4 | NA | NA | CASSFGGSSEAFF | TGTGCCAGCAGTTTTGGGGGGAGCTCTGAAGCTTTCTTT
TRBJ2-5 | TRBV29-1 | TRBD1 | NA | CSVEKDRGRRETQYF | TGCAGCGTTGAAAAAGATAGGGGGCGCCGGGAGACCCAGTACTTC
TRBJ2-5 | TRBV3-1 | NA | NA | CASSRLGQETQYF | TGTGCCAGCAGCCGATTGGGACAAGAGACCCAGTACTTC
TRBJ2-7 | TRBV10-3 | TRBD1 | few | CAIKAQQGEDEQYF | TGTGCCATCAAAGCCCAACAGGGGGAGGACGAGCAGTACTTC
TRBJ1-2 | TRBV7-9 | NA | NA | CASSLGQGSNYGYTF | TGTGCCAGTAGCTTGGGTCAGGGTTCAAACTATGGCTACACCTTC
TRBJ1-1 | TRBV5-1 | NA | NA | CASSLEAGKNTEAFF | TGCGCCAGCAGCCTGGAGGCCGGGAAGAACACTGAAGCTTTCTTT
TRBJ2-7 | TRBV18 | NA | NA | CASSPPGSPMYYEQYF | TGTGCCAGCTCACCACCGGGCTCCCCTATGTATTACGAGCAGTACTTC
TRBJ2-7 | TRBV5-1 | NA | few | CASSLSGTPYEQYF | TGCGCCAGCAGCTTGAGTGGGACACCCTACGAGCAGTACTTC
TRBJ1-2 | TRBV7-8 | TRBD1 | NA | CASSLGGTGGRAYGYTF | TGTGCCAGCAGCTTAGGGGGGACAGGGGGCAGGGCCTATGGCTACACCTTC
TRBJ2-1 | TRBV7-7 | TRBD2 | NA | CASSKGLARLGEQFF | TGTGCTAGCAGCAAAGGACTAGCCCGGTTGGGTGAGCAGTTCTTC
TRBJ1-2 | TRBV6-1 | TRBD1 | NA | CASSGGQGVGYTF | TGTGCCAGCAGTGGGGGACAGGGGGTTGGCTACACCTTC
TRBJ1-5 | TRBV12-3/TRBV12-4 | NA | NA | CAGSVLLTSNQPQHF | TGTGCCGGCAGTGTCCTACTGACTAGCAATCAGCCCCAGCATTTT
TRBJ1-4 | TRBV7-9 | NA | NA | CASSPSGAPGEKLFF | TGTGCCAGCAGCCCGTCGGGGGCTCCTGGCGAAAAACTGTTTTTT
TRBJ2-1 | TRBV28 | NA | NA | CASSSLWGSYNEQFF | TGTGCCAGCAGTTCCCTCTGGGGCTCCTACAATGAGCAGTTCTTC
TRBJ2-1 | TRBV7-9 | TRBD1 | NA | CASSLGQGKDEQFF | TGTGCCAGCAGCCTGGGACAGGGGAAGGATGAGCAGTTCTTC
TRBJ1-2 | TRBV5-1 | NA | few | CASSSQTGPRGYTF | TGCGCCAGCAGCTCGCAGACTGGGCCGAGGGGCTACACCTTC
TRBJ2-6 | TRBV11-1 | TRBD2 | NA | CASSPGYSGTSTFSGANVLTF | TGTGCCAGCAGCCCCGGTTATTCCGGGACTAGCACTTTCTCTGGGGCCAACGTCCTGACTTTC
TRBJ1-1 | TRBV29-1 | TRBD1 | NA | CSVSGGKGNTEAFF | TGCAGCGTGTCAGGGGGCAAGGGGAACACTGAAGCTTTCTTT
TRBJ2-3 | TRBV9 | TRBD2 | few | CASSVGLAGITDTQYF | TGTGCCAGCAGCGTAGGTCTAGCGGGGATCACAGATACGCAGTATTTT
TRBJ1-1 | TRBV6-6 | NA | NA | CASSTLPRFTEAFF | TGTGCCAGCAGTACACTCCCCCGTTTCACTGAAGCTTTCTTT
TRBJ1-6 | TRBV5-1 | NA | NA | CASSLRPGDNSPLHF | TGCGCCAGCAGCTTACGCCCAGGGGATAATTCACCCCTCCACTTT
TRBJ2-1 | TRBV3-1 | TRBD1 | NA | CASSQAGGPSYNEQFF | TGTGCCAGCAGCCAAGCAGGGGGCCCCTCCTACAATGAGCAGTTCTTC
TRBJ2-1 | TRBV6-6 | TRBD1 | few | CATSTTGGNEQFF | TGTGCCACGAGCACCACAGGGGGGAATGAGCAGTTCTTC
TRBJ2-3 | TRBV12-3/TRBV12-4 | NA | NA | CASSSPAYSTDTQYF | TGTGCCAGCAGTTCTCCGGCCTATAGCACAGATACGCAGTATTTT
TRBJ2-7 | TRBV6-5 | NA | NA | CASSPREQGASYEQYF | TGTGCCAGCAGTCCCAGGGAGCAGGGAGCCTCCTACGAGCAGTACTTC
TRBJ2-3 | TRBV5-1 | NA | few | CASSSAAQRTDTQYF | TGCGCCAGCAGCTCGGCGGCCCAACGCACAGATACGCAGTATTTT
TRBJ1-2 | TRBV5-6 | NA | NA | CASIHPGGTYGYTF | TGTGCCAGCATCCACCCGGGGGGAACCTATGGCTACACCTTC
TRBJ2-7 | TRBV10-3 | NA | NA | CAISDLQGFYEQYF | TGTGCCATCAGCGACTTACAGGGTTTCTACGAGCAGTACTTC
TRBJ2-1 | TRBV7-9 | NA | NA | CASSVTLLDSVVSYNEQFF | TGTGCCAGCAGCGTTACCCTGTTGGATAGCGTCGTGTCCTACAATGAGCAGTTCTTC
TRBJ2-1 | TRBV7-3 | TRBD2 | few | CASSLGRLAGGYEQFF | TGTGCCAGCAGCTTAGGGCGTCTAGCGGGGGGGTATGAGCAGTTCTTC
TRBJ1-2 | TRBV11-2 | TRBD1 | NA | CASATSGGATYTF | TGTGCCAGCGCCACTTCAGGGGGCGCGACCTACACCTTC
TRBJ2-1 | TRBV6-1 | NA | NA | CASSEHEEGSSEQFF | TGTGCCAGCAGTGAGCACGAAGAGGGGTCATCTGAGCAGTTCTTC
TRBJ1-2 | TRBV12-3/TRBV12-4 | NA | few | CASSLRRTVRGYTF | TGTGCCAGCAGTTTAAGGAGGACGGTCCGGGGCTACACCTTC
TRBJ1-2 | TRBV7-9 | TRBD1 | NA | CASSPQGGRNYGYTF | TGTGCCAGCAGCCCTCAGGGGGGGCGAAACTATGGCTACACCTTC
TRBJ2-5 | TRBV5-5 | NA | NA | CASSSSQGMVQYF | TGTGCCAGCAGCTCGTCCCAGGGGATGGTGCAGTACTTC
TRBJ2-7 | TRBV5-1 | NA | NA | CASSQNEQYF | TGCGCCAGCAGCCAGAACGAGCAGTACTTC
TRBJ2-1 | TRBV12-3/TRBV12-4 | NA | NA | CASTPGGKVIYNEQFF | TGTGCCAGCACCCCCGGAGGAAAAGTCATCTACAATGAGCAGTTCTTC
TRBJ1-2 | TRBV11-2 | NA | NA | CASGLRDLYGYTF | TGTGCCAGCGGATTACGGGACCTCTATGGCTACACCTTC
TRBJ1-4 | TRBV5-1 | NA | NA | CASSFNRALGEKLFF | TGCGCCAGCAGCTTCAACAGGGCCCTCGGGGAAAAACTGTTTTTT
TRBJ2-7 | TRBV25-1 | NA | NA | CASVGQASYEQYF | TGTGCCAGCGTTGGTCAGGCGTCCTACGAGCAGTACTTC
TRBJ1-4 | TRBV4-2 | TRBD1 | NA | CASSQDWGQAPNEKLFF | TGTGCCAGCAGCCAAGATTGGGGACAGGCACCTAATGAAAAACTGTTTTTT
TRBJ2-1 | TRBV29-1 | TRBD1 | few | CSVSSGTGGVRVVFF | TGCAGCGTCTCCTCCGGGACAGGGGGTGTCCGGGTGGTGTTCTTC
TRBJ2-3 | TRBV12-3/TRBV12-4 | NA | NA | CASMLADTQYF | TGTGCCAGCATGTTGGCAGATACGCAGTATTTT
TRBJ2-1 | TRBV7-2 | NA | many | CASSLADLWGSEQFF | TGTGCCAGCAGCTTAGCGGACCTTTGGGGGAGTGAGCAGTTCTTC
TRBJ1-5 | TRBV7-2 | TRBD1 | NA | CASSLRTGDNQPQHF | TGTGCCAGCAGCTTACGGACAGGGGACAATCAGCCCCAGCATTTT
TRBJ2-7 | TRBV3-1 | NA | NA | CASSRKYYEQYF | TGTGCCAGCAGCCGAAAATACTACGAGCAGTACTTC